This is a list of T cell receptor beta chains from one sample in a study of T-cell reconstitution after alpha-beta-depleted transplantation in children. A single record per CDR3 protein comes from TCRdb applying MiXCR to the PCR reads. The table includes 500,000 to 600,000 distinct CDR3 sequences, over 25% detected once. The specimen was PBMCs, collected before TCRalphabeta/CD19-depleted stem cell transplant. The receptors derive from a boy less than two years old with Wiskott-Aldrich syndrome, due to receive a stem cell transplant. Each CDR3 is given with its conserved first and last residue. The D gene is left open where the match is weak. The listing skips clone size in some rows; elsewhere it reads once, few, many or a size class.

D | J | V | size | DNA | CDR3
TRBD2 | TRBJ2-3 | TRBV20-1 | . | TGCAGTGGAGGCTCTAGCGGCTACACAGATACGCAGTATTTT | CSGGSSGYTDTQYF
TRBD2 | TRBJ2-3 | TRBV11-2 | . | TGTGCCAGCAGCTTAGTGTTCTCACTAGCGGGAGATACGCAGTATTTT | CASSLVFSLAGDTQYF
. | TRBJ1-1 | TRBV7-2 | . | TGTGCCAGCAGCTTAGGGTCGGCGGGTTACACTGAAGCTTTCTTT | CASSLGSAGYTEAFF
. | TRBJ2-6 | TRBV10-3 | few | TGTGCCATCAGGGGGCCAGGCTCTGGGGCCAACGTCCTGACTTTC | CAIRGPGSGANVLTF
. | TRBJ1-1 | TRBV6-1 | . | TGTGCCTCCAAACCGGCACCTTACACTGAAGCTTTCTTT | CASKPAPYTEAFF
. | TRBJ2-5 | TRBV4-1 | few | TGCGCCAGCAGCCGGGGATTGTTGGAGACCCAGTACTTC | CASSRGLLETQYF
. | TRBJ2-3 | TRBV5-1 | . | TGCGCCAGCAGCTTTGCCCCGTGGGATACGCAGTATTTT | CASSFAPWDTQYF
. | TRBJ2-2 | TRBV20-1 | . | TGCAGTGCTAGAGTTGATGGGAGCACCGGGGAGCTGTTTTTT | CSARVDGSTGELFF
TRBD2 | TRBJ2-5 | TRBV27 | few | TGTGCCAGCACCCAAAGGGGGACTAGCGGGCAAGAGACCCAGTACTTC | CASTQRGTSGQETQYF
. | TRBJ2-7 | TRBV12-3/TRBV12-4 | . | TGTGCCAGCAGTTCTTCCTGGGGGTTTGAGCAGTACTTC | CASSSSWGFEQYF
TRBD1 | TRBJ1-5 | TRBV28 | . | TGTGCCAGCAGTCGACACACCGGGACAGTAAGTCAGCCCCAGCATTTT | CASSRHTGTVSQPQHF
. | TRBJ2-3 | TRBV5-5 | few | TGTGCCAGCAGCAAACCCCGGATAGGGGTGGAAAGCACAGATACGCAGTATTTT | CASSKPRIGVESTDTQYF
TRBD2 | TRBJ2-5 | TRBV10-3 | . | TGTGCCATCAGTGCAGGACTAGCGGGAGTTGAGACCCAGTACTTC | CAISAGLAGVETQYF
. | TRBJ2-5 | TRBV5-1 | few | TGCGCCAGCAGCCGCCTTGCGGGGAAGTACCAAGAGACCCAGTACTTC | CASSRLAGKYQETQYF
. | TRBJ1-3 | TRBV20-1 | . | TGCAGTGCTAGAGCCCCCGAAAGGGCTGGAAACACCATATATTTT | CSARAPERAGNTIYF
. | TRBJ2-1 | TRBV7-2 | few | TGTGCCAGCAGCAAGGAAAGGAATCCCTACAATGAGCAGTTCTTC | CASSKERNPYNEQFF
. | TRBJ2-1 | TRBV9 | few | TGTGCCAGCAGCGTAGTAGGTGCTCCCCAGAATGAGCAGTTCTTC | CASSVVGAPQNEQFF
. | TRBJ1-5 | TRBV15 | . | TGTGCCACCAGCAGAGTAAGTCAGCCCCAGCATTTT | CATSRVSQPQHF
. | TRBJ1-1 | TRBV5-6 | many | TGCGCCAGCAGCTTGCGCCCGAACACTGAAGCTTTCTTT | CASSLRPNTEAFF
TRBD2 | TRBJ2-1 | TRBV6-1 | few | TGTGCCAGCAGTAGCGGGACTAGCGTCTACAATGAGCAGTTCTTC | CASSSGTSVYNEQFF
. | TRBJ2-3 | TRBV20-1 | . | TGCAGTGCTACGACTAGTCCAGATACGCAGTATTTT | CSATTSPDTQYF
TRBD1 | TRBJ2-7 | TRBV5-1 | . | TGCGCCAGCAGCTCCCGGGACAGGGCCGAGCAGTACTTC | CASSSRDRAEQYF
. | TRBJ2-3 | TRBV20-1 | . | TGCAGTGCTAGCCGCGGGCGGGCAGATACGCAGTATTTT | CSASRGRADTQYF
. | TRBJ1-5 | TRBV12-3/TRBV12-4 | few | TGTGCCAGCAGTTTGGTAGATAGCAATCAGCCCCAGCATTTT | CASSLVDSNQPQHF
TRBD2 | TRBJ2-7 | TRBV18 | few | TGTGCCAGCTCACGGGGGGGGACTACTCTGGCGGAGCAGTACTTC | CASSRGGTTLAEQYF
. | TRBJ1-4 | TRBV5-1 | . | TGCGCCAGCAGGCAAAACACAGCAACTAATGAAAAACTGTTTTTT | CASRQNTATNEKLFF
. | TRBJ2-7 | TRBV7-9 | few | TGTGCCAGCAGCCAGGCCGGCGGAGGTTACGAGCAGTACTTC | CASSQAGGGYEQYF
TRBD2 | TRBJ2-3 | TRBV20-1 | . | TGCAGTGCTAGAGTAGCCGGGAGGGCTTTCGCCGATACGCAGTATTTT | CSARVAGRAFADTQYF
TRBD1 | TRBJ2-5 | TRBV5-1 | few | TGCGCCAGCAGCCTGACAGGGGAGGAAGAGACCCAGTACTTC | CASSLTGEEETQYF
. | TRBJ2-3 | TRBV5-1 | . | TGCGCCAGCGAGAACGGCTCCACAGATACGCAGTATTTT | CASENGSTDTQYF
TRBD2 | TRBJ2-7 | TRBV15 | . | TGTGCCACCAGCAGAGATCTGGGCCGACTAGCGGGAGTGTCCTACGAGCAGTACTTC | CATSRDLGRLAGVSYEQYF
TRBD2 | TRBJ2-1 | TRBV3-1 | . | TGTGCCAGCTGTTTAAGGGTACTAGCGGGCCCCGTCTACAATGAGCAGTTCTTC | CASCLRVLAGPVYNEQFF
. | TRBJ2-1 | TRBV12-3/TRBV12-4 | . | TGTGCCAGCAGTTTCTTCCTGACGGCGGGACTTTACAATGAGCAGTTCTTC | CASSFFLTAGLYNEQFF
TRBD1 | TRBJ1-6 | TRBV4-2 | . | TGTGCCAGCAGCCATGGGCCAGGAGACAGGGGGCGCATGGATTCACCCCTCCACTTT | CASSHGPGDRGRMDSPLHF
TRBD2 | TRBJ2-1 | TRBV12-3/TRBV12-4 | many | TGTGCCAGCAGCTTGACTAGCGGGAGGTACAATGAGCAGTTCTTC | CASSLTSGRYNEQFF
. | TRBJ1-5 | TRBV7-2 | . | TGTGCCAGCAGCCCAAGGACGGGGAATCAGCCCCAGCATTTT | CASSPRTGNQPQHF